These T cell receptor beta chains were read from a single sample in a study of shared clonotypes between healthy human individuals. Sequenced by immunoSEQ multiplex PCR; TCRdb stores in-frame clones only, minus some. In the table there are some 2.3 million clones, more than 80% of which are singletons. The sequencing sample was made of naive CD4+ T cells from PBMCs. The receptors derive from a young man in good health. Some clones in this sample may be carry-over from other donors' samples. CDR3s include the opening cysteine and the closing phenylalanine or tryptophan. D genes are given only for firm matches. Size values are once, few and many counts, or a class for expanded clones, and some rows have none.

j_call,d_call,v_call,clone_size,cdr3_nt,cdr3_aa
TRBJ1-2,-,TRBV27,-,TGTGCCAGCAGTTTATCAGGACAAACGTTAGTAGGCTACACCTTC,CASSLSGQTLVGYTF
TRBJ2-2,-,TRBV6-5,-,TGTGCCAGCAGCGTCCTTGGCCCCGGGGAGCTGTTTTTT,CASSVLGPGELFF
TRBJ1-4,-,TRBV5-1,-,TGCGCCAGCAGCTTGGACGGCCTTGGGGAAAAACTGTTTTTT,CASSLDGLGEKLFF
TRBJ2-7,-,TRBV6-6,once,TGTGCCAGCAGTTACCTCAGGAGTCATGTTCACGAGCAGTACTTC,CASSYLRSHVHEQYF
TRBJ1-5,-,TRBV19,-,TGTGCCAGTAGGCCTAGCAATCAGCCCCAGCATTTT,CASRPSNQPQHF
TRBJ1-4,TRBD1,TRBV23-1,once,TGCGCCAGCAGTCAAGGGTCGATAACAGGGGGATCTAGTGAAAAACTGTTTTTT,CASSQGSITGGSSEKLFF
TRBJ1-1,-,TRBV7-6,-,TGTGCCAGCAGCTCGCTGGGGGCCCCGAACACTGAAGCTTTCTTT,CASSSLGAPNTEAFF
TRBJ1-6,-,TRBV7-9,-,TGTGCCAGCAGCTTAAACCCAGGGGCAAATTCACCCCTCCACTTT,CASSLNPGANSPLHF
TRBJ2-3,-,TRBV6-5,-,TGTGCCAGCAGCTCCGGACTGAGCACAGATACGCAGTATTTT,CASSSGLSTDTQYF
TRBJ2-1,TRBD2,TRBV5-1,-,TGCGCCAGCAGCTTGGGTCCCGGACTAGTGGGTAATGAGCAGTTCTTC,CASSLGPGLVGNEQFF
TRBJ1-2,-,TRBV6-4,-,TGTGCCAGCAGTGACCCCGTGGGAGGGGACGGCTACACCTTC,CASSDPVGGDGYTF
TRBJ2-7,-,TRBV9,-,TGTGCCAGCAGCGCACAGGATTCCTACGAGCAGTACTTC,CASSAQDSYEQYF
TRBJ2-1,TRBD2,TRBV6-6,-,TGTGCCAGCAGCTCGGGACTAGCGATAAGAGAGCAGTTCTTC,CASSSGLAIREQFF
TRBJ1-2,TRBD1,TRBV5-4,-,TGTGCCAGCAGCCCTAGTGGGGACAGGGTAGACGGCTACACCTTC,CASSPSGDRVDGYTF
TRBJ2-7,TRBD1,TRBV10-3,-,TGTGCCATCAGTGGAGACAGGGACGACGAGCAGTACTTC,CAISGDRDDEQYF
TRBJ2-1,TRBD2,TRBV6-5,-,TGTGCCAGCAGCGGCGGGAGGGTGAATGAGCAGTTCTTC,CASSGGRVNEQFF
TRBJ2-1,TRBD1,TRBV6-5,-,TGTGCCTCACAAAGATCGACAGGGAGCTACAATGAGCAGTTCTTC,CASQRSTGSYNEQFF
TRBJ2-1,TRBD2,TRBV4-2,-,TGTGCCAGCGGCCCTACGGGAGGCCTCTCCTACAATGAGCAGTTCTTC,CASGPTGGLSYNEQFF
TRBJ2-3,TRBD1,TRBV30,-,TGTGCCTGGAGTGCCGGGACAGGGGACACAGATACGCAGTATTTT,CAWSAGTGDTDTQYF
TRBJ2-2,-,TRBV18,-,TGTGCCAGCTCACCGTTAGCAGGGACCGGGGAGCTGTTTTTT,CASSPLAGTGELFF
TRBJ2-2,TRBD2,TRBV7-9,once,TGTGCCAGCAGCCCGTCTAGTGGGAGGGCCTCCGGGGAGCTGTTTTTT,CASSPSSGRASGELFF
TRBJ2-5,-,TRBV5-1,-,TGCGCCAGCAGCGCCATTCAACTGGATCAAGAGACCCAGTACTTC,CASSAIQLDQETQYF
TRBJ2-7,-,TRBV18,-,TGTGCCAGCTCACCACTTAGGGGGGACGAGCAGTACTTC,CASSPLRGDEQYF
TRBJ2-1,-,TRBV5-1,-,TGCGCCAGCAGCTCGGGGCAGGACAATGAGCAGTTCTTC,CASSSGQDNEQFF
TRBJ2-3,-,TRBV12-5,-,TGTGCTAGTGGTTTGGTAACAGGCAGCACAGATACGCAGTATTTT,CASGLVTGSTDTQYF
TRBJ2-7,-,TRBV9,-,TGTGCCAGCAGCCGCCAAACTAGCTACGAGCAGTACTTC,CASSRQTSYEQYF
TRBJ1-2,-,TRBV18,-,TGTGCCAGCTCCGAGAGTAGTGCCTATGGCTACACCTTC,CASSESSAYGYTF
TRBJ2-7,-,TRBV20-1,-,TGCAGTGCTAGCGCTCTTGGGGAGCAGTACTTC,CSASALGEQYF
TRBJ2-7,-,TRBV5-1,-,TGCGCCAGCAGCTTGGGAGGCAGGGGGGGGGAGCAGTACTTC,CASSLGGRGGEQYF
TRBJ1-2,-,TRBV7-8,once,TGTGCCAGCAGCTTAGCCGCAGGTCCTAACTATGGCTACACCTTC,CASSLAAGPNYGYTF
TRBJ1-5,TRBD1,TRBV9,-,TGTGCCAGCAGCGGAACAGGGGTAAATCAGCCCCAGCATTTT,CASSGTGVNQPQHF
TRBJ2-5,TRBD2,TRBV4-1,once,TGCGCCAGCAGCCAAGCGAGGCTAGCGGGAGGGCCAGGGGAGACCCAGTACTTC,CASSQARLAGGPGETQYF
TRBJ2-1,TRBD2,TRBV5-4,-,TGTGCCAGCAGCTTGGGACTAGCGGCCAACAATGAGCAGTTCTTC,CASSLGLAANNEQFF
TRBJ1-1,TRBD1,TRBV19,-,TGTGCCAGTAATGCCCCGGACAGGGGGAGCACTGAAGCTTTCTTT,CASNAPDRGSTEAFF
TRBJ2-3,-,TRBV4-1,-,TGCGCCAGCAGCCAAGTTGGCGCAGATACGCAGTATTTT,CASSQVGADTQYF
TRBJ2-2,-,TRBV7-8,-,TGTGCCAGCACCGAGGGTGTTTTCACCGGGGAGCTGTTTTTT,CASTEGVFTGELFF
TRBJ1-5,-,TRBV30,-,TGTGCCTGGAGTTTTCGGGGCAATCAGCCCCAGCATTTT,CAWSFRGNQPQHF
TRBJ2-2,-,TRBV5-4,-,TGTGCCAGCAGCTTGGGACGGGTGGGAGCCACCGGGGAGCTGTTTTTT,CASSLGRVGATGELFF
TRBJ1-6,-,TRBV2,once,TGTGCCAGCAGTGAAGTGGGGCTTCTCCACTTT,CASSEVGLLHF
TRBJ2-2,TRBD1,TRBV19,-,TGTGCCAGTAGTAGACGGGACAGGGACGCCGGGGAGCTGTTTTTT,CASSRRDRDAGELFF
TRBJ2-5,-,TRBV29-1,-,TGCAGCGCATCCCCAGGGGTCCAAGAGACCCAGTACTTC,CSASPGVQETQYF
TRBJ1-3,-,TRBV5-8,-,TGTGCCAGCAGCTTCGAACGGCGACCCATATATTTT,CASSFERRPIYF
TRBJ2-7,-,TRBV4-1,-,TGCGCCAGCAGCCAAGCGAACACTGACTCCTACGAGCAGTACTTC,CASSQANTDSYEQYF
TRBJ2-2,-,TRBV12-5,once,TGTGCTAGTGGTTTGGTTACTAGCAGCGCGAACACCGGGGAGCTGTTTTTT,CASGLVTSSANTGELFF
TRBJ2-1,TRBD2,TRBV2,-,TGTGCCAGCACCCTAACTAGCGGGAGTTGGGATGAGCAGTTCTTC,CASTLTSGSWDEQFF
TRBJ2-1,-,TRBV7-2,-,TGTGCCAGCAGCTTAGGCATGAGCTCCTACAATGAGCAGTTCTTC,CASSLGMSSYNEQFF
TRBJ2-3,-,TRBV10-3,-,TGTGCCATCAGTGAGTCAGGTATTCCGCCCCGACTGTATTTT,CAISESGIPPRLYF
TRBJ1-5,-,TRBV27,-,TGTGCCAGCAGTTTGAGGGAAGTTCGGAGCAATCAGCCCCAGCATTTT,CASSLREVRSNQPQHF